Following are 21 T cell receptor beta chains from one sample sequenced in a study of control samples from healthy donors and cancer patients. This table comes from immunoSEQ multiplex PCR, and its TCRdb copy is limited to in-frame clones, with some not included. The table shows some 210,000 clones, with about 90% occurring only once. The sample was blood. The receptors stem from a man younger than 45 in good health.

A few counts support this clone. The CDR3 bases are TGCGCCAGCAGTGGACAGCAAACAGATACGCAGTATTTT. Translation: CASSGQQTDTQYF. The chain carries TRBV5-1 and TRBJ2-3; the D gene is possibly TRBD1 (6 bases). V gave up 5 bases and J gave up 3 bases, with 10 bases separating them. This CDR3 has 13 amino acids. Per the germline V gene, CDR1 is SGHRS and CDR2 is YFSETQ.

This clone was seen a few times. The chain couples TRBV7-2 to TRBJ2-7; the D gene could be TRBD1 or TRBD2 (5 bases each). V was cut by 3 bases and J by 0 bases, with 9 bases left in between. CDR1 SGHTA and CDR2 FQGNSA come from the germline V gene. The CDR3 spans 14 residues. CDR3: CASSLGPSSYEQYF. The CDR3 DNA is TGTGCCAGCAGCTTGGGACCGAGCTCCTACGAGCAGTACTTC.

The genes are TRBV3-1 (or the pseudogene TRBV3-2) and TRBJ2-1, with 9 bases identical to TRBD2. Per the germline V gene, CDR1 is LGHDT and CDR2 is YNNKEL (reference sequence). The CDR3 has 16 residues. V lost 4 bases, J lost 3 bases, and 7 bases stayed unmatched. CDR3 sequence reads: CASSRSGGLRYNEQFF. DNA of the CDR3: TGTGCCAGCAGCCGAAGCGGGGGGCTCCGCTACAATGAGCAGTTCTTC.

This clone was seen only a few times. J is TRBJ1-4 and V is TRBV5-1; maybe TRBD1 (5 bases). Trimming left V 4 bases short and J 8 bases short, with 18 bases between. From germline, CDR1 is SGHRS and CDR2 YFSETQ. The CDR3 length is 15 residues. The CDR3 DNA sequence: TGCGCCAGCAGCCTTACGGCAGGGCCCGGGGAAAAACTGTTTTTT. Its translation: CASSLTAGPGEKLFF.

The V and J genes are TRBV2 and TRBJ1-2; TRBD1 is a possible D gene (6 bases). V lost 6 bases and J lost 4, with 18 bases in between. The CDR3 covers 15 residues. The germline CDR1 and CDR2 sequences are SNHLY and FYNNEI. The CDR3 protein is CASSRTAEPPYGYTF. The CDR3 region has the DNA TGTGCCAGCAGCCGGACAGCGGAGCCTCCCTATGGCTACACCTTC.

The chain uses TRBV9 and TRBJ2-2, with TRBD2 matching over 8 bases. The CDR3 totals 17 residues. The V segment lost 3 bases and the J segment 2 bases; nucleotides outside the gene matches: 9. Germline V lookup: CDR1 SGDLS, CDR2 YYNGEE. Here the CDR3 reads CASSGPRGGLNTGELFF. In DNA form, the CDR3 reads TGTGCCAGCAGCGGCCCCCGGGGGGGCCTCAACACCGGGGAGCTGTTTTTT.

The CDR3 loop reads CASSLAPPPIAGGADTQYF. The CDR3 coding sequence is TGTGCCAGCAGCTTAGCGCCTCCCCCCATAGCGGGGGGGGCAGATACGCAGTATTTT. V is TRBV7-2 and J is TRBJ2-3; TRBD2 matches 11 bases. Germline V gene data show CDR1 as SGHTA and CDR2 as FQGNSA. CDR3 size: 19 residues. The J segment lost 4 bases and the V segment lost 0 bases, leaving 12 bases of the junction unmatched.

V usage is TRBV9 and J usage is TRBJ2-5, with TRBD1 matching over 9 bases. The CDR3 length is 14 residues. Germline trimming cut 5 bases from V and 7 bases from J; bases unmatched to any gene: 9. Germline CDR1 reads SGDLS; CDR2 reads YYNGEE. The CDR3 spells CASRQQGAPRTQYF. The CDR3, as DNA: TGTGCCAGCAGACAACAGGGGGCCCCAAGGACCCAGTACTTC.

The V gene is TRBV24-1, the J gene TRBJ2-1; 7 nucleotides agree with TRBD1. Germline loops: CDR1 KGHDR, CDR2 SFDVKD. The V gene end was trimmed by 4 bases and the J gene end by 4 bases; junction bases not matched to a gene: 9. The CDR3 has 16 amino acids. The CDR3: CATSDRQGPAYNEQFF. The CDR3 region has the DNA TGTGCCACCAGTGACCGACAGGGACCTGCTTACAATGAGCAGTTCTTC.

This chain uses TRBV10-1 with TRBJ2-7; 10 bases agree with TRBD2. The junction had 2 bases not matched to a gene; V was cut back by 0 bases and J by 3 bases. The CDR3 is 15 residues long. The V gene's germline CDR1 is WNHNN and CDR2 SYGVQD (reference sequence). CDR3 nucleotide sequence: TGCGCCAGCAGTGAGTCTCTAGCGGGGGACTACGAGCAGTACTTC. It is translated as CASSESLAGDYEQYF.

The chain combines TRBV10-1 with TRBJ2-1; either TRBD1 or TRBD2 may fit D (5 bases each). The CDR3 has 15 residues. The germline V gene encodes CDR1 WNHNN and CDR2 SYGVQD (reference sequence). Deletions cut 0 bases from V and 5 bases from J, with 11 bases between. As DNA, the CDR3 is TGCGCCAGCAGTGAGTCGGGGCGGGCAGACAATGAGCAGTTCTTC. Its protein is CASSESGRADNEQFF.

The chain employs TRBV12-3 or TRBV12-4 and TRBJ1-4; D is uncertain. The CDR3 runs to 13 residues. V was clipped by 3 bases and J by 6 bases, with 8 bases between them. CDR3 protein: CASSFLNDEKLFF. The CDR3 nucleotides read TGTGCCAGCAGTTTTCTTAACGATGAAAAACTGTTTTTT.

The chain employs TRBV19 and TRBJ2-3; possibly TRBD1 or TRBD2 for D (5 bases each). This CDR3 is built from 16 residues. The V end lost 3 bases, the J end lost 0 bases, and 13 bases lay between the germline ends. Germline V gene lookup returns CDR1 LNHDA and CDR2 SQIVND (reference sequence). The CDR3 reads CASSMGTALSTDTQYF. CDR3 nucleotides: TGTGCCAGTAGTATGGGGACGGCCCTGAGCACAGATACGCAGTATTTT.

The chain carries TRBV12-3 or TRBV12-4 and TRBJ1-2; D perhaps matches TRBD1 (5 bases). Between the trimmed V and J ends, which lost 3 bases and 2 bases, there was a span of 7 bases. This CDR3 has 13 residues. The CDR3 nucleotides are TGTGCCAGCAGTTTCAGACAGAACTATGGCTACACCTTC. Translation: CASSFRQNYGYTF.

The chain couples TRBV5-4 to TRBJ2-1, with TRBD2 matching 9 bases. The CDR3 sequence is 15 residues long. The germline V gene has CDR1 SGHNT and CDR2 YYREEE (reference sequence). The V and J ends lost 1 base and 10 bases, in that order; junction bases with no gene match: 9. The CDR3 here is CASSLSAGGLREQFF. For the CDR3, the DNA is TGTGCCAGCAGCTTGAGTGCGGGGGGGCTACGGGAGCAGTTCTTC.

The chain links TRBV24-1 to TRBJ1-2; no reliable D call. The CDR3 has 14 residues. V shed 5 bases and J shed 4 bases, with 13 bases lying between them. CDR1 and CDR2 (germline): KGHDR, SFDVKD. The CDR3 coding sequence is TGTGCCACCAGTGCGCGGGATTCTGTCTATGGCTACACCTTC. Its protein is CATSARDSVYGYTF.

This clone was seen once. Other DNA variants within this sample encode the same CDR3. The gene calls are TRBV5-1 and TRBJ2-3; D remains unclear. Between the trimmed V and J ends, which lost 0 bases and 6 bases, there was a span of 8 bases. The germline CDR1 and CDR2 sequences are SGHRS and YFSETQ. The CDR3 runs 13 residues. CDR3: CASSLGQADTQYF. The CDR3 DNA is TGCGCCAGCAGCTTGGGCCAGGCGGATACGCAGTATTTT.

V is TRBV19 and J is TRBJ2-7; D gene unclear. In germline, CDR1 is LNHDA, CDR2 SQIVND (reference sequence). The CDR3 consists of 14 residues. The ends were cut back, 1 base at V and 5 bases at J, with 12 bases in the middle. Written as DNA, the CDR3 is TGTGCCAGTAGTATAGGTCATCGCCTTGACGAGCAGTACTTC. It specifies CASSIGHRLDEQYF. The full variable domain, completed using reference TRBV19 and TRBJ2-7, is DGGITQSPKYLFRKEGQNVTLSCEQNLNHDAMYWYRQDPGQGLRLIYYSQIVNDFQKGDIAEGYSVSREKKESFPLTVTSAQKNPTAFYLCASSIGHRLDEQYFGPGTRLTVT.

This clone was seen only a few times. The same CDR3 can be traced to other DNA sequences in this sample. The CDR3 sequence: CASRTSNQPQHF. The CDR3 nucleotides read TGTGCCAGCAGAACAAGCAATCAGCCCCAGCATTTT. The chain links TRBV28 to TRBJ1-5, with no clear D. Looked up from germline, CDR1 is MDHEN and CDR2 is SYDVKM. The CDR3 runs 12 residues. The V end was cut by 6 bases, the J end by 1 base, with 4 bases between.

The rearrangement links TRBV11-2 to TRBJ2-3; 8 bases fit TRBD2. CDR3 size: 15 residues. Trimming cost V 6 bases and J 5 bases; bases outside gene matches: 10. The V gene's germline CDR1 is SGHAT and CDR2 FQNNGV. In DNA, the CDR3 is TGTGCCAGCAGGAGAAGAAGCGGGGGTATAGATACGCAGTATTTT. Amino acid sequence: CASRRRSGGIDTQYF.

The rearrangement uses TRBV29-1 and TRBJ2-3, with 9 bases that match TRBD1. Germline values: CDR1 SQVTM, CDR2 ANQGSEA. CDR3 length: 14 residues. The junction had 7 bases not matched to a gene; V was cut back by 4 bases and J by 5 bases. DNA for the CDR3: TGCAGCGTTGGCGGGGACAGGGTAGGAGATACGCAGTATTTT. Its translation is CSVGGDRVGDTQYF.